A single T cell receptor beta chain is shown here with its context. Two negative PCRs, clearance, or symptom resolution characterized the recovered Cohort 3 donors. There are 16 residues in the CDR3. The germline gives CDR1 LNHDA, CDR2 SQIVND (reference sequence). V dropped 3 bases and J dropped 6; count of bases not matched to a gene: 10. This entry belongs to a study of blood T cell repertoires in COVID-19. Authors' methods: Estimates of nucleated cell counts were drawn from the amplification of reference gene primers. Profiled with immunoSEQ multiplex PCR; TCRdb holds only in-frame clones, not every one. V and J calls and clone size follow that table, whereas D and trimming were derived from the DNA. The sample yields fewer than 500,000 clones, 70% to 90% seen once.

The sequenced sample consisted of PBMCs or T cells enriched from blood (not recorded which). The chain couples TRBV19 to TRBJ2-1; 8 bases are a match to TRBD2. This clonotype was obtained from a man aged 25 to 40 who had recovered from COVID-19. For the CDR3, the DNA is TGTGCCAGTAGTATTGGCGGACTCGGGGGGGTCAATGAGCAGTTCTTC. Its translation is CASSIGGLGGVNEQFF.